This TCR beta chain is from a study of blood T cell repertoires in COVID-19. Overall study context: Nucleic acid was either cDNA or gDNA, and it came from T cells, B-cell-depleted T cells, or PBMCs.

Per the original methods: Estimation of nucleated cell counts was performed using reference gene primer amplification. The method was immunoSEQ multiplex PCR; TCRdb's version includes in-frame clones alone and lacks a portion of them. V and J calls and clone size are copied from that table; D and trimming were computed from the DNA. The table lists just over 650,000 clones, 85% to 90% of them singletons. From germline, CDR1 is MGHRA and CDR2 YSYEKL. The V end was cut by 0 bases, the J end by 5 bases, with 13 bases between. CDR3 size: 15 residues. The TCR sequence derives from a woman between 18 and 29 years old with acute or convalescent COVID-19. The chain links TRBV4-1 to TRBJ1-1; D remains unclear. Source material: peripheral blood. The CDR3 DNA reads as TGCGCCAGCAGCCAAGACGGAGAAGGAGGGACTGAAGCTTTCTTT. It yields the protein CASSQDGEGGTEAFF.